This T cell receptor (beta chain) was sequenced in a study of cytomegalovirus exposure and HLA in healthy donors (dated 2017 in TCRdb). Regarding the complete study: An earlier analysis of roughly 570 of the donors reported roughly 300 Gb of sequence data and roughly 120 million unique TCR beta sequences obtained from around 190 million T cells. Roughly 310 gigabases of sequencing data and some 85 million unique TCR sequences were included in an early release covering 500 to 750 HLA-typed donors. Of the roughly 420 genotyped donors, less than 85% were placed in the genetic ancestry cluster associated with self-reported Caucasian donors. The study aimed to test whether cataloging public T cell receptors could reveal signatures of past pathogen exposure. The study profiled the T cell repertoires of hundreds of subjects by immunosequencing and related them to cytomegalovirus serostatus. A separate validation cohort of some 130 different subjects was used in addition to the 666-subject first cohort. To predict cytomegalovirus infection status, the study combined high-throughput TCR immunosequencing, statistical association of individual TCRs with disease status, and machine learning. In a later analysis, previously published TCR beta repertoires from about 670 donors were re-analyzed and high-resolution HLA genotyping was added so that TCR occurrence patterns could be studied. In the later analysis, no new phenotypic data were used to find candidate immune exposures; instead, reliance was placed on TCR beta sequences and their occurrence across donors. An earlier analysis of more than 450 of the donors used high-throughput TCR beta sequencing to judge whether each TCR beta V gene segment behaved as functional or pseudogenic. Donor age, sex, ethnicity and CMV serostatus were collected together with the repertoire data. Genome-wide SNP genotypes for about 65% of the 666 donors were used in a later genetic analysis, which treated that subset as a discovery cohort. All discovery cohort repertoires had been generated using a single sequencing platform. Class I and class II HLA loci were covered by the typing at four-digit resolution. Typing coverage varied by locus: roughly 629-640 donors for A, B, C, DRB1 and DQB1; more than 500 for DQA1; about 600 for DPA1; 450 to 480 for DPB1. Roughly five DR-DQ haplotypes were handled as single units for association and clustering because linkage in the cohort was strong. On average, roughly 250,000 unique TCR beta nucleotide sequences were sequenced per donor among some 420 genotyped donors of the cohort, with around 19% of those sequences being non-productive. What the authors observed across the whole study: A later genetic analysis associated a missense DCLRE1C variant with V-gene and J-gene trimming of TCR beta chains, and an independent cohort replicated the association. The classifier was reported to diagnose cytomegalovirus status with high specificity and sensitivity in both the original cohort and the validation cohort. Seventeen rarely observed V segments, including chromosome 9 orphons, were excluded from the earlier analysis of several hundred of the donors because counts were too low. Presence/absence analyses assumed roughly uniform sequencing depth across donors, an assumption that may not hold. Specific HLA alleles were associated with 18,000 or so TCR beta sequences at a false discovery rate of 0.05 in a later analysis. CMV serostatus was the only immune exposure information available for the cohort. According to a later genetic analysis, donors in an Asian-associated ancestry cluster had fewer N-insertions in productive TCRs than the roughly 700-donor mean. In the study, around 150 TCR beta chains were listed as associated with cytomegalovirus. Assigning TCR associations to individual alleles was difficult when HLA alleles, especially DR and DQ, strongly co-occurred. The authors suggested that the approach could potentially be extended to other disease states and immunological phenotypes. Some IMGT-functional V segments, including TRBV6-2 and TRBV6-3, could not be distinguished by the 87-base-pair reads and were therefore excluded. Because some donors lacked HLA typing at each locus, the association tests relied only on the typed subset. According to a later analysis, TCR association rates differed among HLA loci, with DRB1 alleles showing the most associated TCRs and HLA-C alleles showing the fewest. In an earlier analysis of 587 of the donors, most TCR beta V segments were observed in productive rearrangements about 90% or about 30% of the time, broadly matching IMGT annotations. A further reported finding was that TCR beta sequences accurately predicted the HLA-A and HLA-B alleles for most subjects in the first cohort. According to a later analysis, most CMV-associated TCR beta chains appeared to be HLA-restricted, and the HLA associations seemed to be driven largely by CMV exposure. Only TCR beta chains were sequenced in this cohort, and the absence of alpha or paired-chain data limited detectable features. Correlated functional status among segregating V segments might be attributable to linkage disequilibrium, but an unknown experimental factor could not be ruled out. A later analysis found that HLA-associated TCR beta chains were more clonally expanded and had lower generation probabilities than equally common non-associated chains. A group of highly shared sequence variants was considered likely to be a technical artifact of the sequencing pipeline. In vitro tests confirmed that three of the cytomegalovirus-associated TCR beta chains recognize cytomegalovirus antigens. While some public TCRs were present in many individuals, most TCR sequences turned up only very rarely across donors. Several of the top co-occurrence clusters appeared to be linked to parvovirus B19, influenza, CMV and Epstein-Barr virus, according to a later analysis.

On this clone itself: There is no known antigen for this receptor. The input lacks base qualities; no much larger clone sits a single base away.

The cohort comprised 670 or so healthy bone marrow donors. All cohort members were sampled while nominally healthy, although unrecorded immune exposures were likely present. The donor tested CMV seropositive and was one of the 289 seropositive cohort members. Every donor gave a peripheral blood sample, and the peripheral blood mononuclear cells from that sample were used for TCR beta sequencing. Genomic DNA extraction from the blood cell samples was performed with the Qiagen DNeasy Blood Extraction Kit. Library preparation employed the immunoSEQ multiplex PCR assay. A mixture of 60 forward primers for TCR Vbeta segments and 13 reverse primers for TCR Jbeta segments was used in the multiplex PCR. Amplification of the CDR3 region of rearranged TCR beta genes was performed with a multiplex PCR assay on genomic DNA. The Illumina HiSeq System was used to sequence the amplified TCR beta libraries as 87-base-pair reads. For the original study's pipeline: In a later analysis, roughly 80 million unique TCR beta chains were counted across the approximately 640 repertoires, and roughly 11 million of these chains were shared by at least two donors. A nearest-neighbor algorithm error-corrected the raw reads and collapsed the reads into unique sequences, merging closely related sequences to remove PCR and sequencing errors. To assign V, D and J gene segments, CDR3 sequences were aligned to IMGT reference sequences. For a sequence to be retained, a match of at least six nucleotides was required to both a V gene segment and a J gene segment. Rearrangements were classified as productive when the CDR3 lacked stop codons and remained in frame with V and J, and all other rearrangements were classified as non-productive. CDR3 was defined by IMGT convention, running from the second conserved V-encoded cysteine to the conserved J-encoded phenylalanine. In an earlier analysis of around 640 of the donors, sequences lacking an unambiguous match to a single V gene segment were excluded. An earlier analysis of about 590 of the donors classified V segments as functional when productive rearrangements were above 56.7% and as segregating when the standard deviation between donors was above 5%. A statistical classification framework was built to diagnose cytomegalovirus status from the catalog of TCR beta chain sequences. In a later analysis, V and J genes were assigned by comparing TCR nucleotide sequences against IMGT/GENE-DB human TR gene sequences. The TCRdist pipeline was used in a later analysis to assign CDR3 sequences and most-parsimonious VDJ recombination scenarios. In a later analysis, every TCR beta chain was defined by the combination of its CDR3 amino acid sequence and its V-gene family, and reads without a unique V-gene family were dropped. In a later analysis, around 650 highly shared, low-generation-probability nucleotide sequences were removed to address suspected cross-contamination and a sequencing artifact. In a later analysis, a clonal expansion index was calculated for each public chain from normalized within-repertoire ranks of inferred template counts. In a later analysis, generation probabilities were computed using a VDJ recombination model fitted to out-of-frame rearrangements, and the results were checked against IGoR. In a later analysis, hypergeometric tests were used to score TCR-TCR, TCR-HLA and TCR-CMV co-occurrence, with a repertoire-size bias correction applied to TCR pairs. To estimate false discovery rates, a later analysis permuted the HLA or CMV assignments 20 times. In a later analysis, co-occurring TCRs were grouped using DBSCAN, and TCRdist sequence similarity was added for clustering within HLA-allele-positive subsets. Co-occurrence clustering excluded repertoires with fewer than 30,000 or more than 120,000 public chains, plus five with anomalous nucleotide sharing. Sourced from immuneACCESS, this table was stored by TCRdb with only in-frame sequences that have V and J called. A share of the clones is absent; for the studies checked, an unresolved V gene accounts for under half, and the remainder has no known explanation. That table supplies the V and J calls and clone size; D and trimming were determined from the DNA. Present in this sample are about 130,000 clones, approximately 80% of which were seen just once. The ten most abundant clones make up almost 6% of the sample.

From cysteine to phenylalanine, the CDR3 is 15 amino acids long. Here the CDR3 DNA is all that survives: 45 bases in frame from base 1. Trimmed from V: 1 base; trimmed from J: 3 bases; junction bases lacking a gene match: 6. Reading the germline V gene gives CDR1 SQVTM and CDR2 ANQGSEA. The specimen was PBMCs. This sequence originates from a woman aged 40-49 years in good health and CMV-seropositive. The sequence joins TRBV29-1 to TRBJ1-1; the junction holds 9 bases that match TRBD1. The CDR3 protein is CSVEGDREKDTEAFF. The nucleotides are TGCAGCGTTGAAGGGGACAGGGAGAAGGACACTGAAGCTTTCTTT.